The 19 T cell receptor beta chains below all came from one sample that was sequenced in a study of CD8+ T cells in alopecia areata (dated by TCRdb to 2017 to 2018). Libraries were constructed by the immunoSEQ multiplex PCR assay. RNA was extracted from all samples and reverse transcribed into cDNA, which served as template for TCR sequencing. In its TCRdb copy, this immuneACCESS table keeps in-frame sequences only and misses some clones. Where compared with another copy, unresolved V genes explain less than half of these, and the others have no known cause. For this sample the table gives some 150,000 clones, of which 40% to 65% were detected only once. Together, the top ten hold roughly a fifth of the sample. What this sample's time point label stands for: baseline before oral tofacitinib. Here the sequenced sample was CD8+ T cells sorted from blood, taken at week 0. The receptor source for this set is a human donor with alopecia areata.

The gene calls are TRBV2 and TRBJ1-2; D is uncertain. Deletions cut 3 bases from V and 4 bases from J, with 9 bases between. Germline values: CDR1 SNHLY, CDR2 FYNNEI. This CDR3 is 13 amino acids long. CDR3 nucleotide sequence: TGTGCCAGCAGTGATTGGCAGCTCTATGGCTACACCTTC. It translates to CASSDWQLYGYTF. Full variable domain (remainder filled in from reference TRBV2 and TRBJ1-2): EPEVTQTPSHQVTQMGQEVILRCVPISNHLYFYWYRQILGQKVEFLVSFYNNEISEKSEIFDDQFSVERPDGSNFTLKIRSTKLEDSAMYFCASSDWQLYGYTFGSGTRLTVV.

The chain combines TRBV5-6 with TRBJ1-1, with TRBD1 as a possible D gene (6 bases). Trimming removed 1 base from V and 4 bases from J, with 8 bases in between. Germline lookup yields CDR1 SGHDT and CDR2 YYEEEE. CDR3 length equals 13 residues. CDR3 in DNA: TGTGCCAGCAGCTTGACAGGGCCCACTGAAGCTTTCTTT. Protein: CASSLTGPTEAFF.

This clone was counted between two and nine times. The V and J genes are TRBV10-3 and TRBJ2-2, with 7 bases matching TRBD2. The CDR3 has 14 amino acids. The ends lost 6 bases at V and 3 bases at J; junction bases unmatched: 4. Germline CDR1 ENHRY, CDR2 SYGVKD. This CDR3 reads CAISGLADTGELFF. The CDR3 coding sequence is TGTGCCATCAGCGGCCTAGCGGACACCGGGGAGCTGTTTTTT.

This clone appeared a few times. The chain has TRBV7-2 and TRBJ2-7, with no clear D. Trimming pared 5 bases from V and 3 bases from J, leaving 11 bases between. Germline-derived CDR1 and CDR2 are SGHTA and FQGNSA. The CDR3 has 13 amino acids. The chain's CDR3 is CASSPWSGYEQYF. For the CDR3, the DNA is TGTGCCAGCAGCCCCTGGTCTGGCTACGAGCAGTACTTC.

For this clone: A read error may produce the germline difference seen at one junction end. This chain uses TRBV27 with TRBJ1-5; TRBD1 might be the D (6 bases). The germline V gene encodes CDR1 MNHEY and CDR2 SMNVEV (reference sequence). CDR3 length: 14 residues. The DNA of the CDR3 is TGTACCAGCAGTCTACAGGGAGGTAATCAGCCCCAGCATTTT. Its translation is CTSSLQGGNQPQHF.

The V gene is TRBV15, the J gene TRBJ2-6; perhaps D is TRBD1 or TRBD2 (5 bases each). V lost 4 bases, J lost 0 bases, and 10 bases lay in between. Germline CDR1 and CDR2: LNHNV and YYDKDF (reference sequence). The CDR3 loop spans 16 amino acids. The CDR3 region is CATSNGTVSGANVLTF. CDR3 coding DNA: TGTGCCACCAGCAACGGGACCGTCTCTGGGGCCAACGTCCTGACTTTC.

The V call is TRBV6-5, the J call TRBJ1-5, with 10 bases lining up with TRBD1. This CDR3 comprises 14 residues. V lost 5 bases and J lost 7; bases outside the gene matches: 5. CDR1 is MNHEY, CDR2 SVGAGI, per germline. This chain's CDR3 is CASSRGTGEQPQHF. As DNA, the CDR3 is TGTGCCAGCAGTCGCGGGACAGGGGAACAGCCCCAGCATTTT.

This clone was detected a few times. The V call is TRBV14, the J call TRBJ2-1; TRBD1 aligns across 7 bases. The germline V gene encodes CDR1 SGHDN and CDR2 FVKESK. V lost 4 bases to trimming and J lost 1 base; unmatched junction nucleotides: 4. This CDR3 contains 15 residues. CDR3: CASSPTGFSYNEQFF. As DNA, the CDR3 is TGTGCCAGCAGCCCGACAGGGTTTTCCTACAATGAGCAGTTCTTC.

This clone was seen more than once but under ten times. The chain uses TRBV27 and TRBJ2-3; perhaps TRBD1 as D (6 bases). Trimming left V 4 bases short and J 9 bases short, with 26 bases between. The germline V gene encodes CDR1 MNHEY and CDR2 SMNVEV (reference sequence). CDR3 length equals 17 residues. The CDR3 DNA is TGTGCCAGCAGTTCCTGGCCCGGACAGCCAACTAATCCCACGCAGTATTTT. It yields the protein CASSSWPGQPTNPTQYF.

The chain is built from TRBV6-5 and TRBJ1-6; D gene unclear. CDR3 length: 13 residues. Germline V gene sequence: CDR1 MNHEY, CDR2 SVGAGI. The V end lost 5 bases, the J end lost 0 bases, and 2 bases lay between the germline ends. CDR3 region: CASSPSYNSPLHF. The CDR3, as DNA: TGTGCCAGCAGTCCCTCCTATAATTCACCCCTCCACTTT.

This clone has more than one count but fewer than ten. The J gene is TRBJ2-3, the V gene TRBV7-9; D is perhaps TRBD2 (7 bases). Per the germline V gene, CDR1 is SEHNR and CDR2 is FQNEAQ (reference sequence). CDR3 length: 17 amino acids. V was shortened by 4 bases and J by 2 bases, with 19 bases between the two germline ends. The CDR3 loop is CASSSRGGDGSTDTQYF. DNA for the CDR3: TGTGCCAGCAGCTCCAGAGGGGGGGACGGGTCCACAGATACGCAGTATTTT.

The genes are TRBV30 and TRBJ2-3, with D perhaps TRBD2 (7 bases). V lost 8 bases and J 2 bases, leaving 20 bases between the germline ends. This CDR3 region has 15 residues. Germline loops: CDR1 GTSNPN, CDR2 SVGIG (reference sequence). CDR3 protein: CAPRGGGPPTDTQYF. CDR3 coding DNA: TGTGCCCCCCGTGGCGGGGGCCCCCCCACAGATACGCAGTATTTT.

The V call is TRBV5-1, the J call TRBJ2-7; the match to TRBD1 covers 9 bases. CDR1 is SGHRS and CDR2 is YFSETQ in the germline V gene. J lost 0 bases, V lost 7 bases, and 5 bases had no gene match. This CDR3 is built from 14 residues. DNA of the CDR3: TGCGCCAGCCAGGACAGGGGCAACTCCTACGAGCAGTACTTC. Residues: CASQDRGNSYEQYF.

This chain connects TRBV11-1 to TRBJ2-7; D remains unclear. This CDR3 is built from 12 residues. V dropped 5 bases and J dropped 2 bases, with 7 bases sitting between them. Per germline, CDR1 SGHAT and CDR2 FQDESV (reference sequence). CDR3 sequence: CASSPAPYEQYF. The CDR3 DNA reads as TGTGCCAGCAGCCCAGCCCCCTACGAGCAGTACTTC.

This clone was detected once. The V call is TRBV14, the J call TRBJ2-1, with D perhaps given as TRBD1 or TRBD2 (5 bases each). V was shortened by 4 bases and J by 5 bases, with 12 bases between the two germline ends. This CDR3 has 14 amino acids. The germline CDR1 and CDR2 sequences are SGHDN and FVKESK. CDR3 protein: CASSPGPRNNEQFF. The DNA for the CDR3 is TGTGCCAGCAGCCCGGGACCGCGAAACAATGAGCAGTTCTTC.

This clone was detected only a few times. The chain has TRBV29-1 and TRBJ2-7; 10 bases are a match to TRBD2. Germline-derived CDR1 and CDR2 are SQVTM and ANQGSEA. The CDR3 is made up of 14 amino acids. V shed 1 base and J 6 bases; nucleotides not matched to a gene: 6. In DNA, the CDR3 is TGCAGCGTTGAAGGTCTAGCGGGGGCAGGCGAGCAGTACTTC. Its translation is CSVEGLAGAGEQYF.

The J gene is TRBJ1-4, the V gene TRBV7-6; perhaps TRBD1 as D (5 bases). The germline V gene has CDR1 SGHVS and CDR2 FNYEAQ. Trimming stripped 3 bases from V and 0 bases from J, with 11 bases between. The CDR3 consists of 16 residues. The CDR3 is CASSLSGPTTNEKLFF. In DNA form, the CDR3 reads TGTGCCAGCAGCTTGTCGGGGCCAACAACTAATGAAAAACTGTTTTTT.

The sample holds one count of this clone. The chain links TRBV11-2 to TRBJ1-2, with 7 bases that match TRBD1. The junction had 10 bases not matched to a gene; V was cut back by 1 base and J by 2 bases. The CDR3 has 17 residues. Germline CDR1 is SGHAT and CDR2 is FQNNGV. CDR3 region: CASSLGLPSGQNYGYTF. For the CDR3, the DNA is TGTGCCAGCAGCTTAGGACTTCCCTCGGGACAGAACTATGGCTACACCTTC.

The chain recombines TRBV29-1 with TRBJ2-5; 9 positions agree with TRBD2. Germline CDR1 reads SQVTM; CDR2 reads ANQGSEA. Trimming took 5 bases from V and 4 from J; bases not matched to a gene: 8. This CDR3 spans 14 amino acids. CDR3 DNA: TGCAGCGTTCAAAGCGGGGGGCCAGGAGAGACCCAGTACTTC. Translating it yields CSVQSGGPGETQYF.